A single sample is the source of the 19 T cell receptor beta chains below, sequenced in a study of beta chain features in type 1 diabetes. Sequenced material consisted of expressed TCRB transcripts (all of the isolated RNA was reverse transcribed). Measured with immunoSEQ multiplex PCR; TCRdb has only the in-frame clones, and not every one. The sample contains 40,000 to 60,000 clones, just under 65% of which appear only once. The antigens of these receptors remain unknown. General study findings and limits: All four CD4+ subsets from Type 1 diabetes patients carried moderately but significantly shorter TCRB CDR3s.

The sequencing input was stem cell memory CD4+ T cells from blood. Every receptor here comes from a woman aged 25 to 39 with type 1 diabetes.

This clone has a handful of counts. The rearrangement uses TRBV7-9 and TRBJ2-6; D ambiguous. The germline V gene has CDR1 SEHNR and CDR2 FQNEAQ (reference sequence). V was clipped by 10 bases and J by 0 bases, with 7 bases between them. The CDR3 covers 13 residues. The CDR3 loop reads CATSPSGANVLTF. The CDR3 DNA reads TGTGCCACCTCCCCCTCTGGGGCCAACGTCCTGACTTTC. The variable domain in full, completed from reference TRBV7-9 and TRBJ2-6, reads DTGVSQNPRHKITKRGQNVTFRCDPISEHNRLYWYRQTLGQGPEFLTYFQNEAQLEKSRLLSDRFSAERPKGSFSTLEIQRTEQGDSAMYLCATSPSGANVLTFGAGSRLTVL.

The V call is TRBV14, the J call TRBJ2-7; 8 bases line up with TRBD1. There are 14 residues in the CDR3. The V segment lost 6 bases and the J segment 3 bases; nucleotides outside the gene matches: 7. Germline CDR1 is SGHDN and CDR2 is FVKESK. The CDR3, as DNA: TGTGCCAGCAGGGAGACAGGGGCAAGCTACGAGCAGTACTTC. This translates into CASRETGASYEQYF.

This chain uses TRBV5-4 with TRBJ2-7; 8 bases are a match to TRBD2. Germline CDR1 and CDR2: SGHNT and YYREEE (reference sequence). The CDR3 is made up of 17 amino acids. The ends lost 4 bases at V and 0 bases at J; junction bases unmatched: 12. This chain's CDR3 is CASSPGGGGTSSYEQYF. The CDR3 nucleotides are TGTGCCAGCAGCCCGGGGGGGGGCGGAACTAGCTCCTACGAGCAGTACTTC.

This clone was seen a few times. The V gene is TRBV30, the J gene TRBJ1-5; tentative D call: TRBD1 (5 bases). Trimming shortened V by 0 bases and J by 7 bases, and 13 bases separated the two germline ends. The germline V gene encodes CDR1 GTSNPN and CDR2 SVGIG (reference sequence). The CDR3 runs 14 residues. The CDR3 protein is CAWSVDILAQPQHF. DNA of the CDR3: TGTGCCTGGAGTGTGGACATTCTAGCGCAGCCCCAGCATTTT.

The V and J genes are TRBV7-2 and TRBJ2-5, with TRBD2 matching over 8 bases. Germline-derived CDR1 and CDR2 are SGHTA and FQGNSA. V lost 5 bases and J lost 5; bases outside the gene matches: 10. CDR3 length: 15 residues. DNA of the CDR3: TGTGCCAGCAGCCACCAAGCGGGAGTTGGGGAGACCCAGTACTTC. The encoded protein is CASSHQAGVGETQYF.

This clone was found a few times. This sequence joins TRBV5-5 and TRBJ1-5; 8 nucleotides agree with TRBD1. CDR3 length equals 16 residues. The trim removed 4 bases at V and 5 bases at J, leaving 11 bases unmatched. Germline CDR1 is SGHKS and CDR2 is YYEKEE (reference sequence). The DNA for the CDR3 is TGTGCCAGCAGCCCTCAGTCTGGACAGGGATATCAGCCCCAGCATTTT. It codes for CASSPQSGQGYQPQHF.

The CDR3 spells CASSPDRLSTDTQYF. Here the CDR3 DNA reads TGTGCCAGCAGCCCGGACAGGCTAAGCACAGATACGCAGTATTTT. This chain uses TRBV11-2 with TRBJ2-3; 7 nucleotides line up with TRBD1. CDR3 length equals 15 residues. Per the germline V gene, CDR1 is SGHAT and CDR2 is FQNNGV. Germline trimming cut 5 bases from V and 0 bases from J; bases unmatched to any gene: 5.

The chain links TRBV4-2 to TRBJ2-2; a possible D gene is TRBD1 (6 bases). The V gene lost 3 bases and the J gene lost 0 bases, with 8 bases spanning the gap. CDR1 and CDR2 (germline): LGHNA, YNFKEQ. The CDR3 contains 15 residues. CDR3 protein: CASSQGASNTGELFF. CDR3 coding DNA: TGTGCCAGCAGCCAGGGGGCGTCGAACACCGGGGAGCTGTTTTTT.

The V gene is TRBV5-1, the J gene TRBJ2-5, with TRBD1 matching over 9 bases. V was clipped by 3 bases and J by 5 bases; unmatched bases: 14. CDR1 SGHRS and CDR2 YFSETQ come from the germline V gene. The CDR3 is 17 residues long. CDR3 residues: CASSSGTGSTRWETQYF. In nucleotides, the CDR3 is TGCGCCAGCAGCTCAGGGACAGGGTCTACCCGGTGGGAGACCCAGTACTTC.

This clone was counted a few times. The rearrangement joins TRBV4-1 to TRBJ2-5; 12 bases map to TRBD2. Trimming at V came to 4 bases and at J to 4 bases, leaving 7 bases not matched to a gene. Germline CDR1 reads MGHRA; CDR2 reads YSYEKL. The CDR3 consists of 16 residues. CDR3 sequence (DNA): TGCGCCAGCAGCCCATCCGGACTAGCGGGATTAGAGACCCAGTACTTC. It codes for CASSPSGLAGLETQYF.

This clone was detected only once. Here the CDR3 reads CAASRDSLFNYGYTF. The CDR3 coding sequence is TGTGCCGCCAGCCGGGACAGTCTATTTAACTATGGCTACACCTTC. V is TRBV6-5 and J is TRBJ1-2, with 7 bases matching TRBD1. V shed 11 bases, J shed 1 base, and the junction held 13 bases outside the gene matches. Germline V gives CDR1 MNHEY, CDR2 SVGAGI. The CDR3 runs to 15 residues.

V usage is TRBV6-5 and J usage is TRBJ1-1; D may be TRBD1 (6 bases). Germline V gene sequence: CDR1 MNHEY, CDR2 SVGAGI. The V gene lost 6 bases and the J gene lost 0 bases, with 8 bases spanning the gap. The CDR3 is 13 amino acids. The CDR3 is CASRQGLNTEAFF. DNA of the CDR3: TGTGCCAGCAGACAGGGATTGAACACTGAAGCTTTCTTT.

The V call is TRBV18, the J call TRBJ2-5; D is unresolved. The end of the DNA is better explained by TRBJ2-7, so the J call may be wrong. CDR1 is KGHSH, CDR2 LQKENI, per germline. This CDR3 spans 13 amino acids. This CDR3 is CASSPENSYEQYF. CDR3 in DNA: TGTGCCAGCTCGCCCGAGAATTCCTACGAGCAGTACTTC.

The chain employs TRBV5-1 and TRBJ1-1, with TRBD1 matching over 8 bases. The V gene's germline CDR1 is SGHRS and CDR2 YFSETQ. V dropped 5 bases and J dropped 1; count of bases not matched to a gene: 4. The CDR3 is 14 residues long. CDR3 loop: CASRPGTGNTEAFF. Written as DNA, the CDR3 is TGCGCCAGCAGGCCCGGGACAGGGAACACTGAAGCTTTCTTT. Supplemented by reference TRBV5-1 and TRBJ1-1, the full variable domain reads KAGVTQTPRYLIKTRGQQVTLSCSPISGHRSVSWYQQTPGQGLQFLFEYFSETQRNKGNFPGRFSGRQFSNSRSEMNVSTLELGDSALYLCASRPGTGNTEAFFGQGTRLTVV.

This chain connects TRBV2 to TRBJ2-4, with D maybe TRBD2 (5 bases). CDR1 is SNHLY and CDR2 is FYNNEI in the germline V gene. V was trimmed by 8 bases and J by 6 bases, leaving 14 bases between them. CDR3 length equals 13 residues. CDR3 amino acids: CASALRELNIQYF. The CDR3 DNA reads TGTGCCAGCGCTCTCCGGGAACTAAACATTCAGTACTTC.

This clone turned up a few times. The chain joins TRBV5-6 to TRBJ2-5, with TRBD1 matching over 7 bases. V lost 4 bases, J lost 1 base, and 13 bases stayed unmatched. In germline, CDR1 is SGHDT, CDR2 YYEEEE. The CDR3 contains 17 residues. CDR3 protein: CASSATPPGTAQETQYF. CDR3 in DNA: TGTGCCAGCAGCGCTACCCCTCCCGGGACAGCCCAAGAGACCCAGTACTTC. Variable domain in full (rest from reference TRBV5-6 and TRBJ2-5): DAGVTQSPTHLIKTRGQQVTLRCSPKSGHDTVSWYQQALGQGPQFIFQYYEEEERQRGNFPDRFSGHQFPNYSSELNVNALLLGDSALYLCASSATPPGTAQETQYFGPGTRLLVL.

The rearrangement uses TRBV7-8 and TRBJ2-5; possible D gene TRBD2, 6 bases. The germline CDR1 and CDR2 sequences are SGHVS and FQNEAQ. V was shortened by 5 bases and J by 4 bases, with 17 bases between the two germline ends. The CDR3 sequence is 15 residues long. The CDR3 nucleotides read TGTGCCAGCAGCCGTTCGTTAGCGGAGGGAGAGACCCAGTACTTC. Its protein product is CASSRSLAEGETQYF.

The chain couples TRBV6-5 to TRBJ2-1, with D perhaps TRBD2 (6 bases). The germline CDR1 and CDR2 sequences are MNHEY and SVGAGI. V shed 5 bases and J shed 12 bases, with 23 bases lying between them. The CDR3 sequence is 15 residues long. CDR3 amino acids: CASSPGVAVGRRQFF. The CDR3, as DNA: TGTGCCAGCAGTCCCGGGGTAGCGGTCGGGCGACGGCAGTTCTTC.

V gene TRBV7-3 combines with J gene TRBJ2-1; D is perhaps TRBD2 (7 bases). Germline V gene data show CDR1 as SGHTA and CDR2 as FQGTGA. The CDR3 has 14 residues. V was shortened by 3 bases and J by 7 bases, with 13 bases between the two germline ends. The CDR3 reads CASSLLGGGNEQFF. In DNA form, the CDR3 reads TGTGCCAGCAGCTTGTTGGGAGGGGGGAATGAGCAGTTCTTC.